These 26 T cell receptor beta chains came from one sample sequenced in a study of blood T cell repertoires in COVID-19. Only in-frame clones appear in the TCRdb table, and some are missing; sequencing was by immunoSEQ multiplex PCR. The sample includes some 530,000 clones, over 75% of them seen just once. Sequencing was carried out using peripheral blood. The receptors were gathered from a human donor in a cohort sampled during active COVID-19.

This sequence joins TRBV7-3 and TRBJ2-1; the D is unclear. This CDR3 contains 12 residues. V lost 0 bases and J lost 10, with 7 bases in between. The germline CDR1 and CDR2 sequences are SGHTA and FQGTGA. CDR3: CASSLTSREQFF. As DNA, the CDR3 is TGTGCCAGCAGCTTAACGTCGAGGGAGCAGTTCTTC.

The rearrangement links TRBV27 to TRBJ2-3; D is unclear. Deletions cut 6 bases from V and 7 bases from J, with 17 bases between. Germline CDR1 is MNHEY and CDR2 is SMNVEV (reference sequence). This CDR3 is 14 amino acids long. The CDR3 loop reads CASRSEVLPHTQYF. The CDR3 coding sequence is TGTGCCAGCAGGTCTGAGGTACTCCCCCATACGCAGTATTTT.

V gene TRBV28 combines with J gene TRBJ2-2; 11 bases line up with TRBD2. Unmatched junction bases numbered 10, after V lost 3 bases and J lost 7 bases. CDR1 is MDHEN and CDR2 is SYDVKM in the germline V gene. The CDR3 consists of 17 residues. CDR3 residues: CASSFFSGRAQGGELFF. In DNA, the CDR3 is TGTGCCAGCAGTTTTTTTAGCGGGAGGGCCCAAGGCGGGGAGCTGTTTTTT.

The chain is built from TRBV18 and TRBJ1-1; D gene ambiguous. The CDR3 runs to 14 residues. The V and J ends lost 6 bases and 0 bases respectively, with 11 bases between them. Germline V gene data show CDR1 as KGHSH and CDR2 as LQKENI. As DNA, the CDR3 is TGTGCCAGCTCGCCCCAGGAACTGAACACTGAAGCTTTCTTT. Protein sequence: CASSPQELNTEAFF.

The rearrangement uses TRBV6-4 and TRBJ1-5, with 7 bases matching TRBD1. The CDR3 consists of 16 residues. Germline V gene lookup returns CDR1 MRHNA and CDR2 SNTAGT. Losses at the gene ends were 3 bases for V and 3 bases for J; bases not matched to a gene: 8. In DNA form, the CDR3 reads TGTGCCAGCAGTGATTCGTACAGGGGCTTCAATCAGCCCCAGCATTTT. It is translated as CASSDSYRGFNQPQHF.

The chain uses TRBV13 and TRBJ1-2; 7 bases are shared with TRBD1. The V gene's germline CDR1 is PRHDT and CDR2 FYEKMQ (reference sequence). This CDR3 spans 13 amino acids. V shed 5 bases, J shed 3 bases, and the junction held 3 bases outside the gene matches. The CDR3 nucleotides are TGTGCCAGCAGCCCGGACAGGTACTATGGCTACACCTTC. This translates into CASSPDRYYGYTF.

This clone was recorded only once. The V and J genes are TRBV7-3 and TRBJ1-2; D might be TRBD1 (5 bases). V lost 3 bases to trimming and J lost 6 bases, with 8 bases between them. Germline V lookup: CDR1 SGHTA, CDR2 FQGTGA. The CDR3 runs 12 residues. CDR3 region: CASSLQGHGYTF. CDR3 bases: TGTGCCAGCAGCTTGCAGGGCCATGGCTACACCTTC.

The chain recombines TRBV7-2 with TRBJ1-1; TRBD1 aligns across 11 bases. Unmatched junction bases numbered 6, after V lost 3 bases and J lost 3 bases. CDR3 size: 16 residues. CDR1 is SGHTA and CDR2 is FQGNSA in the germline V gene. CDR3 in amino acids: CASSLWGQGVDTEAFF. For the CDR3, the DNA is TGTGCCAGCAGCTTGTGGGGACAGGGGGTGGACACTGAAGCTTTCTTT.

Details on this clone: Other DNA sequences in the sample encode the same CDR3. The chain joins TRBV3-1 (or the pseudogene TRBV3-2) to TRBJ2-5, with 14 bases identical to TRBD2. This CDR3 is built from 16 residues. Germline CDR1 reads LGHDT; CDR2 reads YNNKEL (reference sequence). V was pared by 4 bases and J by 5 bases, with 6 bases of the junction left unmatched. The CDR3 is CASSPGTSGSRETQYF. CDR3 bases: TGTGCCAGCAGCCCCGGGACTAGCGGGAGCCGGGAGACCCAGTACTTC.

The V and J genes are TRBV2 and TRBJ2-5; 10 bases agree with TRBD1. V lost 1 base to trimming and J lost 4 bases; unmatched junction nucleotides: 6. CDR1 is SNHLY and CDR2 is FYNNEI in the germline V gene. The CDR3 runs to 16 residues. The CDR3 DNA reads TGTGCCAGCAGTGAAGTCGGACAGGGGGTGGGAGAGACCCAGTACTTC. Its translation: CASSEVGQGVGETQYF. Using reference TRBV2 and TRBJ2-5 for the parts outside the CDR3, the full variable domain is EPEVTQTPSHQVTQMGQEVILRCVPISNHLYFYWYRQILGQKVEFLVSFYNNEISEKSEIFDDQFSVERPDGSNFTLKIRSTKLEDSAMYFCASSEVGQGVGETQYFGPGTRLLVL.

The rearrangement links TRBV11-3 to TRBJ2-3; 11 bases are a match to TRBD1. Germline assignment: CDR1 SGHNT and CDR2 YENEEA. This CDR3 has 16 residues. V lost 5 bases and J lost 4; bases outside the gene matches: 8. Written as DNA, the CDR3 is TGTGCCAGCAGCCGATTCGGACAGGGGGCGTCAGATACGCAGTATTTT. This translates into CASSRFGQGASDTQYF.

This clone has only one observation. The chain uses TRBV28 and TRBJ2-6; the D is unclear. This CDR3 has 15 amino acids. V was pared by 7 bases and J by 0 bases, with 10 bases between. Germline CDR1 is MDHEN and CDR2 is SYDVKM. This CDR3 is CASKAGTSGANVLTF. CDR3 nucleotide sequence: TGTGCCAGCAAGGCAGGAACCTCTGGGGCCAACGTCCTGACTTTC. The whole variable domain, remainder taken from reference TRBV28 and TRBJ2-6, is DVKVTQSSRYLVKRTGEKVFLECVQDMDHENMFWYRQDPGLGLRLIYFSYDVKMKEKGDIPEGYSVSREKKERFSLILESASTNQTSMYLCASKAGTSGANVLTFGAGSRLTVL.

This clone occurred once. The chain links TRBV5-1 to TRBJ2-5; 12 bases are a match to TRBD2. The germline gives CDR1 SGHRS, CDR2 YFSETQ. CDR3 length equals 17 residues. With V trimmed by 0 bases and J by 5 bases, 8 bases remained unmatched. The CDR3 protein is CASSLGWTSGIKETQYF. CDR3 coding DNA: TGCGCCAGCAGCTTGGGGTGGACTAGCGGGATTAAGGAGACCCAGTACTTC.

This chain joins TRBV6-5 and TRBJ1-2; perhaps TRBD1 as D (6 bases). CDR1 is MNHEY and CDR2 is SVGAGI in the germline V gene. CDR3 length: 15 residues. Trimming cost V 2 bases and J 5 bases, with 15 bases left between them. The CDR3, as DNA: TGTGCCAGCAGTTACAGGGGCAGGGGATCTTATGGCTACACCTTC. This codes for CASSYRGRGSYGYTF.

This chain uses TRBV6-6 with TRBJ2-7, with 9 bases fitting TRBD1. This CDR3 region has 16 residues. Per germline, CDR1 MNHNY and CDR2 SVGAGI (reference sequence). V lost 1 base, J lost 2 bases, and 6 bases stayed unmatched. CDR3 region: CASSYYLQGAPYEQYF. CDR3 nucleotide sequence: TGTGCCAGCAGTTACTATTTACAGGGGGCCCCCTACGAGCAGTACTTC.

The chain carries TRBV27 and TRBJ2-1; tentative D call: TRBD2 (5 bases). Deletions cut 6 bases from V and 0 bases from J, with 9 bases between. This CDR3 region has 14 residues. Germline lookup yields CDR1 MNHEY and CDR2 SMNVEV (reference sequence). The CDR3 here is CASREVPSYNEQFF. For the CDR3, the DNA is TGTGCCAGCAGGGAGGTCCCCTCCTACAATGAGCAGTTCTTC.

The rearrangement joins TRBV12-1 to TRBJ2-7; TRBD1, the D gene given by the table, was not confirmed from the DNA. TRBV12-1 is a recognized pseudogene. There are 13 residues in the CDR3. CDR3 residues: CASSFLGRYEQYF. The CDR3 DNA reads as TGTGCCAGCAGCTTTTTGGGCCGGTACGAGCAGTACTTC.

The chain uses TRBV10-2 and TRBJ2-5; possibly TRBD2 for D (6 bases). Germline CDR1 WSHSY, CDR2 SAAADI. V was pared by 3 bases and J by 5 bases, with 16 bases between. The length of the CDR3 is 15 residues. CDR3 residues: CASSDLNGGPETQYF. The DNA for the CDR3 is TGCGCCAGCAGTGACCTGAACGGGGGTCCGGAGACCCAGTACTTC.

This sequence joins TRBV7-2 and TRBJ2-7, with no clear D. V was shortened by 5 bases and J by 5 bases, with 7 bases between the two germline ends. The length of the CDR3 is 11 residues. From germline, CDR1 is SGHTA and CDR2 FQGNSA. Here the CDR3 reads CASSPRHEQYF. The CDR3 bases are TGTGCCAGCAGCCCGCGTCACGAGCAGTACTTC. The full variable domain, completed using reference TRBV7-2 and TRBJ2-7, is GAGVSQSPSNKVTEKGKDVELRCDPISGHTALYWYRQSLGQGLEFLIYFQGNSAPDKSGLPSDRFSAERTGGSVSTLTIQRTQQEDSAVYLCASSPRHEQYFGPGTRLTVT.

The V and J genes are TRBV2 and TRBJ1-3; D is undetermined. The CDR3 has 12 residues. Germline loops: CDR1 SNHLY, CDR2 FYNNEI. V lost 5 bases to trimming and J lost 4 bases, with 6 bases between them. The CDR3 here is CASSFEGNTIYF. The CDR3 region has the DNA TGTGCCAGCAGTTTCGAGGGAAACACCATATATTTT.

The V call is TRBV19, the J call TRBJ1-1; the D is unclear. Germline V gene data show CDR1 as LNHDA and CDR2 as SQIVND (reference sequence). This CDR3 region has 13 residues. Trimming pared 5 bases from V and 6 bases from J, leaving 13 bases between. CDR3 coding DNA: TGTGCCAGTAGTCACACGGGGTGGGCTGAAGCTTTCTTT. This codes for CASSHTGWAEAFF.

This clone was picked up a small number of times. The junction differs from germline at one of its ends, possibly a read error. This sequence joins TRBV7-7 and TRBJ2-1, with 8 bases that match TRBD2. In germline, CDR1 is SSHAT, CDR2 FNYEAQ (reference sequence). The CDR3 is 15 amino acids. The CDR3 spells CASSPRGLDYNEQFF. CDR3 nucleotide sequence: TGTGCTAGCAGCCCCCGGGGACTAGACTACAATGAGCAGTTCTTC.

This clone was counted once. The V and J genes are TRBV18 and TRBJ2-4; possible D gene TRBD1, 8 bases. The CDR3 runs to 15 residues. The V gene lost 2 bases and the J gene lost 5 bases, with 13 bases spanning the gap. CDR1 is KGHSH and CDR2 is LQKENI in the germline V gene. DNA for the CDR3: TGTGCCAGCTCACCAGGGGGGGGACAGGAAAACATTCAGTACTTC. This codes for CASSPGGGQENIQYF.

This clone was seen only once. The chain links TRBV3-1 (or the pseudogene TRBV3-2) to TRBJ2-7; D might be TRBD1 (6 bases). The CDR3 runs to 13 residues. Trimming removed 4 bases at V and 9 bases at J, with 16 bases between. Germline lookup yields CDR1 LGHDT and CDR2 YNNKEL (reference sequence). CDR3 in amino acids: CASSLQGVYGQYF. DNA of the CDR3: TGTGCCAGCAGCCTACAGGGTGTCTATGGGCAGTACTTC.

The rearrangement uses TRBV7-8 and TRBJ1-1; D remains unclear. V gave up 5 bases and J gave up 4 bases, with 14 bases separating them. Germline CDR1 reads SGHVS; CDR2 reads FQNEAQ. There are 14 residues in the CDR3. The CDR3 coding sequence is TGTGCCAGCAGCCGGGCCTCGAGGAGCACTGAAGCTTTCTTT. Translating gives CASSRASRSTEAFF. Supplemented by reference TRBV7-8 and TRBJ1-1, the full variable domain reads GAGVSQSPRYKVAKRGQDVALRCDPISGHVSLFWYQQALGQGPEFLTYFQNEAQLDKSGLPSDRFFAERPEGSVSTLKIQRTQQEDSAVYLCASSRASRSTEAFFGQGTRLTVV.

V usage is TRBV7-6 and J usage is TRBJ1-1, with 8 bases that match TRBD1. The germline gives CDR1 SGHVS, CDR2 FNYEAQ. The CDR3 runs to 15 residues. V trimming: 3 bases; J trimming: 4 bases; junction bases outside the gene matches: 7. As DNA, the CDR3 is TGTGCCAGCAGCTTCCGTCGGGGGACAGGCACTGAAGCTTTCTTT. Its protein product is CASSFRRGTGTEAFF.